The present TCR beta chain was sequenced within a study of PD-1 blockade in mismatch repair-deficient tumors. Study-level background: Patients had 12 to 13 mismatch repair-deficient cancer types and were previously treated and progressing.

Data came from immunoSEQ multiplex PCR; TCRdb stores just in-frame clones and leaves some out. The sample has under 75,000 clones, approximately 88% seen once. Three pembrolizumab responders had their TCRs sequenced. On this clone itself: Antigen unknown.

This CDR3 contains 17 residues. Germline CDR1 is LNHDA and CDR2 is SQIVND (reference sequence). Trimming removed 5 bases at V and 5 bases at J, with 24 bases between. Points from the study as a whole: After pembrolizumab, tumor-resident clones rose rapidly, then generally contracted before radiologic responses.

This TCR was recovered from an adult with mismatch repair-deficient cancer. The chain joins TRBV19 to TRBJ2-5, with D maybe TRBD1 (6 bases). This sample comprised peripheral blood, obtained 52 weeks after starting pembrolizumab. The CDR3, as DNA: TGTGCCAGTAGTCCACCCCCCTCTACAGGGAAGGGGGAGACCCAGTACTTC. This codes for CASSPPPSTGKGETQYF.